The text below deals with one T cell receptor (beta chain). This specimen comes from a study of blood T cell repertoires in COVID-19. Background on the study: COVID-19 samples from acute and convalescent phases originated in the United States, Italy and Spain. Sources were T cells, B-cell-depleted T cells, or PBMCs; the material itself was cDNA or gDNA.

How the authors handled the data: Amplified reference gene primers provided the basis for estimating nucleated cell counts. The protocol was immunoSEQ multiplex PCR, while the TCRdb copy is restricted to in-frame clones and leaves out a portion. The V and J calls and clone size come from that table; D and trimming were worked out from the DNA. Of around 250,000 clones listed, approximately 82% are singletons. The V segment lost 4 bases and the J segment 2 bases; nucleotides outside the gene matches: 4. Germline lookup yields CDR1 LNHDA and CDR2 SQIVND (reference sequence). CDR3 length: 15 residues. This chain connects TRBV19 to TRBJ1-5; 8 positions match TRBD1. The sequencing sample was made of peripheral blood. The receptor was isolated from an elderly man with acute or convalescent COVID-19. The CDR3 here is CASSNLQGGNQPQHF. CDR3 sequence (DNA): TGTGCCAGTAGTAATTTACAGGGGGGCAATCAGCCCCAGCATTTT. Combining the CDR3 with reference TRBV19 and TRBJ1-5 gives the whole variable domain DGGITQSPKYLFRKEGQNVTLSCEQNLNHDAMYWYRQDPGQGLRLIYYSQIVNDFQKGDIAEGYSVSREKKESFPLTVTSAQKNPTAFYLCASSNLQGGNQPQHFGDGTRLSIL.